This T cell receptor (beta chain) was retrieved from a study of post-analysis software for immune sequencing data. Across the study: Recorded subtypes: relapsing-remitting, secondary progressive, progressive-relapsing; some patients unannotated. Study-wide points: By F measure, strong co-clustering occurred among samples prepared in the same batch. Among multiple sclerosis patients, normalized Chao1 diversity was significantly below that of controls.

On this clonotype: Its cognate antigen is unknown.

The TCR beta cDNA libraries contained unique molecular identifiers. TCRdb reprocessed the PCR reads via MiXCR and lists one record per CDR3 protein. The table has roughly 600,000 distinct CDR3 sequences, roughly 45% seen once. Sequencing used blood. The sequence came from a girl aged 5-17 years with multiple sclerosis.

The CDR3 region has the DNA TGTGCCAGCAGCCAAGATAGCGGACATACCTACGAGCAGTACTTC. Amino acids: CASSQDSGHTYEQYF. The genes are TRBV3-1 and TRBJ2-7; a possible D gene is TRBD2 (6 bases). The CDR3 sequence is 15 residues long. V lost 0 bases and J lost 2, with 11 bases in between. Looked up from germline, CDR1 is LGHDT and CDR2 is YNNKEL (reference sequence).